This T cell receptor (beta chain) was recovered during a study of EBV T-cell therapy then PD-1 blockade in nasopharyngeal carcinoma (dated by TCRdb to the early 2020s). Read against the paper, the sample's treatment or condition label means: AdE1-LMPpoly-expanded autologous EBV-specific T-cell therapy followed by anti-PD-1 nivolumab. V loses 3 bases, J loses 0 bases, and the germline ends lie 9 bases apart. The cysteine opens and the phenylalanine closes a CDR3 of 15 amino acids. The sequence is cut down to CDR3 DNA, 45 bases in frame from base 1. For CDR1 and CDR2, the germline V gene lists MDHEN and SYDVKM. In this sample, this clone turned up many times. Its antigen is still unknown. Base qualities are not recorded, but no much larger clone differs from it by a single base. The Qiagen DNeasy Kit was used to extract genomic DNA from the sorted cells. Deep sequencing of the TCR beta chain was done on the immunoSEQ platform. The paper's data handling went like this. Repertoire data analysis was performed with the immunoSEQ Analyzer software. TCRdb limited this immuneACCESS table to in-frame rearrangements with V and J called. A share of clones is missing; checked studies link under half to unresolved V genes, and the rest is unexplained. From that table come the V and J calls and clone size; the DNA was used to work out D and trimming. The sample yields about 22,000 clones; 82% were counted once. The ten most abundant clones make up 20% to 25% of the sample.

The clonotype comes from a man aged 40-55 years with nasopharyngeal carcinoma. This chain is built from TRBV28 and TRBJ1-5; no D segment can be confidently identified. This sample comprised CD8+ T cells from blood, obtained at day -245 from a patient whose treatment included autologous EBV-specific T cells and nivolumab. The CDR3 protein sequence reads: CASSLIGASNQPQHF. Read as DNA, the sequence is TGTGCCAGCAGTTTGATAGGAGCTAGCAATCAGCCCCAGCATTTT.